These 3 T cell receptor beta chains share one sample of origin, sequenced in a study of blood T cell repertoires in COVID-19. Clones were read by immunoSEQ multiplex PCR, and TCRdb kept only the in-frame ones, dropping some. Of 300,000 or so clones in the sample, about nine tenths were seen once. The sequenced sample consisted of peripheral blood. These receptor sequences come from a woman aged 30 to 39 with COVID-19, enrolled during active disease.

The chain employs TRBV11-2 and TRBJ1-2; no firm D call. Germline V gene sequence: CDR1 SGHAT, CDR2 FQNNGV. The CDR3 length is 12 residues. The germline V and J ends were trimmed by 0 bases and 8 bases, with 7 bases remaining between them. CDR3 in DNA: TGTGCCAGCAGCTTAGAGACTGGCGGCTACACCTTC. It is translated as CASSLETGGYTF.

The chain links TRBV5-1 to TRBJ1-2; D ambiguous. Germline values: CDR1 SGHRS, CDR2 YFSETQ. The V and J ends lost 3 bases and 0 bases respectively, with 18 bases between them. The CDR3 is 17 amino acids. CDR3 sequence (DNA): TGCGCCAGCAGCTCAACTGGGGAGTTCTCAGCTAACTATGGCTACACCTTC. It is translated as CASSSTGEFSANYGYTF.

J is TRBJ1-6 and V is TRBV27; TRBD1 might be the D (6 bases). This CDR3 has 15 amino acids. Germline lookup yields CDR1 MNHEY and CDR2 SMNVEV (reference sequence). V was trimmed by 1 base and J by 10 bases, leaving 14 bases between them. The CDR3 nucleotides read TGTGCCAGCAGTTTATTATTGGGGGCTGGGTCACCCCTCCACTTT. Its translation is CASSLLLGAGSPLHF.